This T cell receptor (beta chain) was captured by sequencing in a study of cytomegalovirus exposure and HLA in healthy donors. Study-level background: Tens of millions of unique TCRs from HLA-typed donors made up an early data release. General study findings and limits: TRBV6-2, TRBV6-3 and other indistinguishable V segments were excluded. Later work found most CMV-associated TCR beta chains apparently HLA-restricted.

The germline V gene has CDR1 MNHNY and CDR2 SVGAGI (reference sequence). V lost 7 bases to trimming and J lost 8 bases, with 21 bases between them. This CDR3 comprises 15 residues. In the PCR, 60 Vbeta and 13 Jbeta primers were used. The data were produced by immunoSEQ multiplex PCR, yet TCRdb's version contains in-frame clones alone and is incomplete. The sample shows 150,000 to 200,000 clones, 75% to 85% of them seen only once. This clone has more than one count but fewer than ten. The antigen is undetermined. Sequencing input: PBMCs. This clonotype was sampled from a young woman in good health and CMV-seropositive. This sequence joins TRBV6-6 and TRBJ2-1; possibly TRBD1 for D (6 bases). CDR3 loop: CASIDPGHSSDEQFF. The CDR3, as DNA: TGTGCCAGCATCGACCCGGGACACTCAAGCGATGAGCAGTTCTTC.